This is a list of T cell receptor beta chains from one sample in a study of CD8 T cells in ankylosing spondylitis. TCRdb fed the 5' RACE reads into MiXCR, producing one record per CDR3 protein. The sample carries under 950,000 distinct CDR3 sequences, over 15% recorded once. Material: blood, either unsorted or a sorted T cell fraction (not recorded which). The receptors were gathered from a male donor with ankylosing spondylitis. Each CDR3 is given with its conserved first and last residue. D genes are given only for firm matches. Clone size is shown for a subset of rows, as once, few, many or a class of expanded clone.

>TRBJ2-3|NA|NA|TRBV20-1
TGCAGTGCTAGAGATCTCATCACCGCAGGGATCACAGATACGCAGTATTTT
CSARDLITAGITDTQYF
>TRBJ2-1|NA|TRBD2|TRBV6-5
TGTGCCAGCAGTTATTATCTAGGGGAGGGTTACAATGAGCAGTTCTTC
CASSYYLGEGYNEQFF
>TRBJ1-2|many|TRBD1|TRBV5-5
TGTGCCAGCAGCCCGACAGGGGCAGAGGGCTATGGCTACACCTTC
CASSPTGAEGYGYTF
>TRBJ2-7|many|TRBD1|TRBV27
TGTGCCAGCAGTTCGCAACTGAGACAGGGGGCAAGGTGGGAGCAGTACTTC
CASSSQLRQGARWEQYF
>TRBJ2-2|NA|TRBD2|TRBV12-3/TRBV12-4
TGTGCCAGCAGCCAGCGGGGGGGCAGAAACGGGGAGCTGTTTTTT
CASSQRGGRNGELFF
>TRBJ2-2|few|NA|TRBV12-3/TRBV12-4
TGTGCCAGCAGCCCCTCGTTGGGCCCGTTTAGGGGAACCGGGGAGCTGTTTTTT
CASSPSLGPFRGTGELFF
>TRBJ2-5|once|TRBD1|TRBV24-1
TGTGCCACCAGTGAATCGGGACAGGGTAAAGAGACCCAGTACTTC
CATSESGQGKETQYF
>TRBJ2-5|NA|TRBD2|TRBV20-1
TGCAGTGCCCCCACTGATAGTGGGAGGGCCTGGAAAGAGACCCAGTACTTC
CSAPTDSGRAWKETQYF
>TRBJ2-2|NA|NA|TRBV7-9
TGTGCCAGCAGCTTAGCGGTCGGGTACGCCGGGGAGCTGTTTTTT
CASSLAVGYAGELFF
>TRBJ2-1|many|TRBD2|TRBV10-3
TGTGCCATCAGTATGAGCGGGAGCTCCTACAATGAGCAGTTCTTC
CAISMSGSSYNEQFF
>TRBJ1-5|NA|NA|TRBV20-1
TGCAGTGCTAGGGTTGGAGGTCAGCCCCAGCATTTT
CSARVGGQPQHF
>TRBJ2-3|NA|NA|TRBV6-2/TRBV6-3
TGTGCCAGCAGTTACTTGGGGGAAACAGATACGCAGTATTTT
CASSYLGETDTQYF
>TRBJ1-2|NA|TRBD1|TRBV29-1
TGCAGCGCTTGGACAGGGGTTGGCTATGGCTACACCTTC
CSAWTGVGYGYTF
>TRBJ2-6|NA|TRBD2|TRBV29-1
TGCAGCGTGATAGCGGGAGGGGTGGCTGGGGCCAACGTCCTGACTTTC
CSVIAGGVAGANVLTF
>TRBJ2-5|NA|NA|TRBV14
TGTGCCAGCAGCAGGACAATACAAGAGACCCAGTACTTC
CASSRTIQETQYF
>TRBJ1-1|NA|NA|TRBV27
TGTGCCAGCAGTTTACCCGGAGGTTCGAACACTGAAGCTTTCTTT
CASSLPGGSNTEAFF
>TRBJ1-2|many|NA|TRBV6-1
TGTGCCAGCAGTCCGGACCTAAACTATGGCTACACCTTC
CASSPDLNYGYTF
>TRBJ2-3|NA|NA|TRBV6-2/TRBV6-3
TGTGCCAGTTCCTGGACAGTGCCCCGCACAGATACGCAGTATTTT
CASSWTVPRTDTQYF
>TRBJ1-4|NA|NA|TRBV2
TGTGCCAGCAGTCCCGCAGTGACAACTAATGAAAAACTGTTTTTT
CASSPAVTTNEKLFF
>TRBJ1-4|NA|NA|TRBV20-1
TGCAGTGCTAGAGATCGGTCCCGAAGGGAAAAACTGTTTTTT
CSARDRSRREKLFF
>TRBJ2-1|NA|TRBD2|TRBV20-1
TGCAGTGTTCGCCTAGCGGGGGGGCCGTACAATGAGCAGTTCTTC
CSVRLAGGPYNEQFF
>TRBJ2-3|few|NA|TRBV4-3
TGCGCCAGCAGCCAAGGTCACGGTCAGGGGGATACGCAGTATTTT
CASSQGHGQGDTQYF
>TRBJ1-2|few|NA|TRBV12-3/TRBV12-4
TGTGCCAGCACCCTAGGGCAGTATGGCTACACCTTC
CASTLGQYGYTF
>TRBJ2-2|many|TRBD1|TRBV25-1
TGTGCCAGGACAGGGGGAAATACCGGGGAGCTGTTTTTT
CARTGGNTGELFF
>TRBJ2-5|NA|NA|TRBV20-1
TGCAGTGTCAATAGGGTAGAGACCCAGTACTTC
CSVNRVETQYF
>TRBJ1-2|few|TRBD1|TRBV11-2
TGTGCCAGCAGAGAGCCAGGGACAGGCGTGAATGGCTACACCTTC
CASREPGTGVNGYTF
>TRBJ1-2|NA|TRBD1|TRBV29-1
TGCAGCGTTTCGCAGGGGGCGGGGGGCTACACCTTC
CSVSQGAGGYTF
>TRBJ2-7|NA|TRBD1|TRBV24-1
TGTGCCACCAGCCCGGGACAGGGTTCCTACGAGCAGTACTTC
CATSPGQGSYEQYF
>TRBJ2-1|few|NA|TRBV11-1
TGTGCCAGCAGCTTCACAGGAACGCCGGGAGTCTCCTACAATGAGCAGTTCTTC
CASSFTGTPGVSYNEQFF
>TRBJ2-6|few|NA|TRBV29-1
TGCAGCGTTGCCACAACAGAAGACTCTGGGGCCAACGTCCTGACTTTC
CSVATTEDSGANVLTF
>TRBJ1-1|many|NA|TRBV12-3/TRBV12-4
TGTGCCAGCAGTTTCCGACAGGACACTGAAGCTTTCTTT
CASSFRQDTEAFF
>TRBJ2-5|NA|NA|TRBV20-1
TGCAGTGCTCTCGTTGTGGGAGAGACCCAGTACTTC
CSALVVGETQYF
>TRBJ2-7|NA|NA|TRBV29-1
TGCAGCGTTCCAGGGGCCTACGAGCAGTACTTC
CSVPGAYEQYF
>TRBJ1-1|NA|NA|TRBV2
TGTGCCAGCGGGGAGCGGAACACTGAAGCTTTCTTT
CASGERNTEAFF
>TRBJ1-4|NA|NA|TRBV6-1
TGTGCCAGCAGCCTATCAAACTCTGGAAAACTGTTTTTT
CASSLSNSGKLFF
>TRBJ1-1|NA|NA|TRBV12-3/TRBV12-4
TGTGCCAGCAGTTCCTCCCGACAAAGCACCATGGGACAGAACACTGAAGCTTTCTTT
CASSSSRQSTMGQNTEAFF
>TRBJ2-5|few|NA|TRBV5-1
TGCGCCAGCAGCTTGGCCTCGATAGGGAGAGGGGAGACCCAGTACTTC
CASSLASIGRGETQYF
>TRBJ1-2|NA|TRBD1|TRBV20-1
TGCAGTGCTACGAGGACAGGCAGGGCAGACTATGGCTACACCTTC
CSATRTGRADYGYTF
>TRBJ2-2|few|NA|TRBV27
TGTGCCAGCTTTTTTTCGGTCACCGGGGAGCTGTTTTTT
CASFFSVTGELFF
>TRBJ1-6|few|NA|TRBV12-3/TRBV12-4
TGTGCCAGCAGTTACTATAATTCACCCCTCCACTTT
CASSYYNSPLHF
>TRBJ1-2|NA|NA|TRBV6-5
TGTGCCAGCAGTTACTCGCTTTTCAGGGGCCTCTATGGCTACACCTTC
CASSYSLFRGLYGYTF
>TRBJ2-1|NA|NA|TRBV11-1
TGTGCCAGCAGCTTAGCGTCCCCGGGAGCTTCCTACAATGAGCAGTTCTTC
CASSLASPGASYNEQFF
>TRBJ2-7|NA|TRBD2|TRBV15
TGTGCCACCAGCAGGGGCGGGAGTTCCCCCTACGAGCAGTACTTC
CATSRGGSSPYEQYF